This is a list of T cell receptor beta chains from one sample in a study of breast tumors, draining lymph nodes, adjacent tissues. MiXCR, run by TCRdb on the multiplex PCR reads, gives a single entry per CDR3 protein. The sample contains about 89,000 distinct CDR3 sequences, approximately 29% of which appear only once. Material: axillary lymph node tissue. Receptors originate from a female donor with breast cancer. Some clones in this sample may be carry-over from other donors' samples. The CDR3 runs from the conserved cysteine through the conserved F or W. Fields, in order: CDR3 protein, clone size, D gene, J gene, V gene. A D gene is named only where the DNA matches it firmly. Clone size is not always given. Where it is, it says once, few, many or a class for expanded clones.

cdr3_aa: CASSGTSGSSYNEQFF
clone_size: many
d_call: TRBD2
j_call: TRBJ2-1
v_call: TRBV5-4

cdr3_aa: CASSGSGTVGREQYF
clone_size: .
d_call: .
j_call: TRBJ2-7
v_call: TRBV9

cdr3_aa: CASSSRLAGSGEQFF
clone_size: .
d_call: TRBD2
j_call: TRBJ2-1
v_call: TRBV7-2

cdr3_aa: CASSSGQGTGYTF
clone_size: .
d_call: .
j_call: TRBJ1-2
v_call: TRBV7-2

cdr3_aa: CSPDRDSPLHF
clone_size: .
d_call: TRBD1
j_call: TRBJ1-6
v_call: TRBV20-1

cdr3_aa: CASSLGSGSPYEQYF
clone_size: many
d_call: .
j_call: TRBJ2-7
v_call: TRBV7-2

cdr3_aa: CATSSPLSNEQFF
clone_size: .
d_call: .
j_call: TRBJ2-1
v_call: TRBV15

cdr3_aa: CASSRAGALNEQFF
clone_size: .
d_call: TRBD2
j_call: TRBJ2-1
v_call: TRBV28

cdr3_aa: CASTKDSYEQYF
clone_size: many
d_call: .
j_call: TRBJ2-7
v_call: TRBV6-1

cdr3_aa: CASSIHNEQFF
clone_size: many
d_call: .
j_call: TRBJ2-1
v_call: TRBV7-8

cdr3_aa: CASSSKAAGRYGYTF
clone_size: once
d_call: .
j_call: TRBJ1-2
v_call: TRBV5-6